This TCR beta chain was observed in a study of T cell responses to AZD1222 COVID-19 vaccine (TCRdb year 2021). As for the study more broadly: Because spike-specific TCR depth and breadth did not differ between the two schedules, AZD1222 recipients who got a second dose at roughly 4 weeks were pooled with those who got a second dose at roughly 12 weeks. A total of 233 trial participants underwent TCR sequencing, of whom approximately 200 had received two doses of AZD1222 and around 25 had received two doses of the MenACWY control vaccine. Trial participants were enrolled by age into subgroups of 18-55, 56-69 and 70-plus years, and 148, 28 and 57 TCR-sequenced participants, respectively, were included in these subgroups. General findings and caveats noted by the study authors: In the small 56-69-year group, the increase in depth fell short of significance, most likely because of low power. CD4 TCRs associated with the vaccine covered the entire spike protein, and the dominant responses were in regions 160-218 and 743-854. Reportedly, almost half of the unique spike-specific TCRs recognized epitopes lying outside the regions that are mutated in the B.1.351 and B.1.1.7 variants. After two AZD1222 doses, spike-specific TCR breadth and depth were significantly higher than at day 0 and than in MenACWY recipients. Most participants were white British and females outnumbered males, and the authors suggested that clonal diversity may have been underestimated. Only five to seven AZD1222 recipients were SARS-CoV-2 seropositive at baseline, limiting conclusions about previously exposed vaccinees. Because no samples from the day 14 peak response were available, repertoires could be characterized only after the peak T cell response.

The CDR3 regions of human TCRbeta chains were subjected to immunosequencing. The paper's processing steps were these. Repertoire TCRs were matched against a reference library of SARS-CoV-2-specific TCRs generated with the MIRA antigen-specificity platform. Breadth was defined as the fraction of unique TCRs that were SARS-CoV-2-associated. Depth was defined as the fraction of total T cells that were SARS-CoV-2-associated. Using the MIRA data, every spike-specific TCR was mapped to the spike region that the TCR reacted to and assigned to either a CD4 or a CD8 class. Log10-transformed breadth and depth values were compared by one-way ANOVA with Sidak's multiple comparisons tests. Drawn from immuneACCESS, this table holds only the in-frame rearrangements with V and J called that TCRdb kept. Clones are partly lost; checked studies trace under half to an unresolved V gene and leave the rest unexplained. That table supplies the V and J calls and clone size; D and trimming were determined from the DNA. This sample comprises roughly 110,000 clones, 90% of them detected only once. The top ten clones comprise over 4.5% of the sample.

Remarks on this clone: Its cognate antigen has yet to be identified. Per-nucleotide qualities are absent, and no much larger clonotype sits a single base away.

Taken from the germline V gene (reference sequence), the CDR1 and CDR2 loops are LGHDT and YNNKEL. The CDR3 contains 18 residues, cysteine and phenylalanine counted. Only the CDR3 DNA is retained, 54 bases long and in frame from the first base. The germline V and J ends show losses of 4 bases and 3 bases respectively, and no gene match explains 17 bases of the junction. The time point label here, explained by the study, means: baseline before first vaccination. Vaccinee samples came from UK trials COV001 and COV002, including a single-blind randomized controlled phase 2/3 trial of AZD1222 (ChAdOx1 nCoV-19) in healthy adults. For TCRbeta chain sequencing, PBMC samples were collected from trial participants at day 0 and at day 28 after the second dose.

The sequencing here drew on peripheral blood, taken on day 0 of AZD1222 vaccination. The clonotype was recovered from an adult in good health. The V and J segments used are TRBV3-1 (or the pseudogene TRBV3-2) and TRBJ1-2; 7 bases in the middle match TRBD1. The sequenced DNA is TGTGCCAGCAGCCGACCGACAGGGACCAGACTGCGGGACTATGGCTACACCTTC. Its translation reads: CASSRPTGTRLRDYGYTF.